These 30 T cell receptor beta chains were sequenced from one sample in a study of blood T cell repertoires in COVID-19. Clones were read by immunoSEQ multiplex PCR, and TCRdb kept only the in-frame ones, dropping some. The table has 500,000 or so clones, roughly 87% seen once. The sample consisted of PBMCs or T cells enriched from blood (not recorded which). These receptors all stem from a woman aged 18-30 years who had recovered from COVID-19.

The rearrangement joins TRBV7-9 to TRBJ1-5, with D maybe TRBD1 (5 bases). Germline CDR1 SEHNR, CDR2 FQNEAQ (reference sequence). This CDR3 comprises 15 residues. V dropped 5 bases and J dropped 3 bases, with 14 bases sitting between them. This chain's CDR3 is CASSPSGGNNQPQHF. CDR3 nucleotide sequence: TGTGCCAGCAGCCCCTCGGGGGGGAACAATCAGCCCCAGCATTTT.

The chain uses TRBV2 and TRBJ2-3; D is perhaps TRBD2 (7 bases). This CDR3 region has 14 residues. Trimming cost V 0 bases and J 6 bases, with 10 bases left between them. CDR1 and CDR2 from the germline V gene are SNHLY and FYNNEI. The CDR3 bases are TGTGCCAGCAGTGAAGCGGGGGGGCTGGATACGCAGTATTTT. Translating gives CASSEAGGLDTQYF.

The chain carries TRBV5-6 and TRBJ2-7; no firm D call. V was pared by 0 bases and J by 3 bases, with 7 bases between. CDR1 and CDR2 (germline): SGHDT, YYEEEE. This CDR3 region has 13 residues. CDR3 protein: CASSLVSDYEQYF. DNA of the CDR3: TGTGCCAGCAGCTTGGTAAGCGACTACGAGCAGTACTTC.

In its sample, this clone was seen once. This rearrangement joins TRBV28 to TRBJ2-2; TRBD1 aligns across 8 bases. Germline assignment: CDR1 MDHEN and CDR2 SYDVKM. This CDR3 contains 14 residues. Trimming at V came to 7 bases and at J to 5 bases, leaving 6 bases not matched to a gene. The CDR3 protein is CASIIGQGTGELFF. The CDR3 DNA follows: TGTGCCAGCATCATAGGACAGGGAACCGGGGAGCTGTTTTTT.

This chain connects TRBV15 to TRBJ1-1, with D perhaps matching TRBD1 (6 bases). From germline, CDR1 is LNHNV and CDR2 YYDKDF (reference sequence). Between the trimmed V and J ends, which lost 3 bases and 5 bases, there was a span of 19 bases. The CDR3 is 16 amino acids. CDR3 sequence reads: CATSSHHTGRGTEAFF. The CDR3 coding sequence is TGTGCCACCAGCAGTCATCATACAGGGAGGGGGACTGAAGCTTTCTTT.

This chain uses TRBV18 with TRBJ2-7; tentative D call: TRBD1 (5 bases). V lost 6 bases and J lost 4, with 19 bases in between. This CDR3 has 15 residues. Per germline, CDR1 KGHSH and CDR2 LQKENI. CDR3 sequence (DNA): TGTGCCAGCTCCCCGACAGTAGATCGGCGGTACGAGCAGTACTTC. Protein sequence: CASSPTVDRRYEQYF. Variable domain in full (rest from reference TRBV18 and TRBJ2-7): NAGVMQNPRHLVRRRGQEARLRCSPMKGHSHVYWYRQLPEEGLKFMVYLQKENIIDESGMPKERFSAEFPKEGPSILRIQQVVRGDSAAYFCASSPTVDRRYEQYFGPGTRLTVT.

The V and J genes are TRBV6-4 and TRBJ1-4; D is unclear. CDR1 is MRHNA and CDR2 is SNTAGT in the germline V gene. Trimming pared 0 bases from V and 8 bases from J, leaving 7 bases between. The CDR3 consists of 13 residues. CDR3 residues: CASSDSPGEKLFF. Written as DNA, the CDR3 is TGTGCCAGCAGTGACTCTCCGGGGGAAAAACTGTTTTTT.

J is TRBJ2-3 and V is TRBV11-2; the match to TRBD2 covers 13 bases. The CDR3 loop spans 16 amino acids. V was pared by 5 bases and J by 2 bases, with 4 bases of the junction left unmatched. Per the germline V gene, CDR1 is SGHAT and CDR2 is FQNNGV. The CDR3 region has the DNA TGTGCCAGCAGCCTCGGACTAGCGGGGGACACAGATACGCAGTATTTT. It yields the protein CASSLGLAGDTDTQYF.

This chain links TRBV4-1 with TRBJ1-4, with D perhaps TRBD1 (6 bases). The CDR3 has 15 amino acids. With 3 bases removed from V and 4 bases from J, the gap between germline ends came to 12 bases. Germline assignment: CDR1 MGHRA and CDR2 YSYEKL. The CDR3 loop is CASSQWTAINEKLFF. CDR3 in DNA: TGCGCCAGCAGCCAGTGGACAGCCATTAATGAAAAACTGTTTTTT.

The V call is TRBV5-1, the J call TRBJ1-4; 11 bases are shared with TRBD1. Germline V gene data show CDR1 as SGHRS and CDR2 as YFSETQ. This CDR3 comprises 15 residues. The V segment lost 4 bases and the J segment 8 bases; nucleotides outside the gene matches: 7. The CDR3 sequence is CASSPGTGGGEKLFF. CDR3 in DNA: TGCGCCAGCAGCCCAGGGACAGGGGGAGGCGAAAAACTGTTTTTT.

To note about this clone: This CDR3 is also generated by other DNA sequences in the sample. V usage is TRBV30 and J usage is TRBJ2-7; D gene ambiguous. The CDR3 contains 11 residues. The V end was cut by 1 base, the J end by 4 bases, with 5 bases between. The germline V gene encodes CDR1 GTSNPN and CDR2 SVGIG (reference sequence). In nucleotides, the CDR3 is TGTGCCTGGAGTGCCGGGTACGAGCAGTACTTC. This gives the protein CAWSAGYEQYF.

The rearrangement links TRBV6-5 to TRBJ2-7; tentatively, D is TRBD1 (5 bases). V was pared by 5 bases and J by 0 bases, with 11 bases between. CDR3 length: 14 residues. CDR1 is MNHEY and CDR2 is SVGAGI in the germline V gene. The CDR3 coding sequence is TGTGCCAGCAGTATTCGACAGAGCTCCTACGAGCAGTACTTC. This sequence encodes CASSIRQSSYEQYF.

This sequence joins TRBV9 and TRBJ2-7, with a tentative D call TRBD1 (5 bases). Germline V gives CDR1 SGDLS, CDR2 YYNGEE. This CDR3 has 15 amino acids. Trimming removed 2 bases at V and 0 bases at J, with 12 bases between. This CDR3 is CASSVGPTDSYEQYF. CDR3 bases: TGTGCCAGCAGCGTTGGACCGACAGACTCCTACGAGCAGTACTTC. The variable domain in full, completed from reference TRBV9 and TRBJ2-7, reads DSGVTQTPKHLITATGQRVTLRCSPRSGDLSVYWYQQSLDQGLQFLIQYYNGEERAKGNILERFSAQQFPDLHSELNLSSLELGDSALYFCASSVGPTDSYEQYFGPGTRLTVT.

This CDR3 is CASSLGHVAKNIQYF. Written as DNA, the CDR3 is TGTGCCAGCAGCTTGGGACACGTAGCCAAAAACATTCAGTACTTC. This rearrangement joins TRBV5-5 to TRBJ2-4; D remains ambiguous. The germline CDR1 and CDR2 sequences are SGHKS and YYEKEE (reference sequence). The ends were cut back, 0 bases at V and 0 bases at J, with 7 bases in the middle. This CDR3 is built from 15 residues.

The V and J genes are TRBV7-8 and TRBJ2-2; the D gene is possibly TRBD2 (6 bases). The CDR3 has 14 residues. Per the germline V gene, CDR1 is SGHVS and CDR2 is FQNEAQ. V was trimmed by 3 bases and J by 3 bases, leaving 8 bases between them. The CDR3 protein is CASSLGGDTGELFF. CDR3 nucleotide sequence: TGTGCCAGCAGCTTGGGGGGTGACACCGGGGAGCTGTTTTTT.

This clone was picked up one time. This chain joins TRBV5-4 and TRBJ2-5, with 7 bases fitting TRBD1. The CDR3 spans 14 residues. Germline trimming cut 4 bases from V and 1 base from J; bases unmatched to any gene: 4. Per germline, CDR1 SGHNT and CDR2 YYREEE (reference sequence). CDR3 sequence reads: CASSPGTVQETQYF. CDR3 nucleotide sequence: TGTGCCAGCAGCCCAGGGACAGTCCAAGAGACCCAGTACTTC.

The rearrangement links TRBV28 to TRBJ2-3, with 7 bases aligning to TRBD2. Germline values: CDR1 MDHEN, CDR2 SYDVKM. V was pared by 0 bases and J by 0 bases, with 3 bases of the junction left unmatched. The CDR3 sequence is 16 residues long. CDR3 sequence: CASSLWGSGSTDTQYF. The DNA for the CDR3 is TGTGCCAGCAGTTTATGGGGTAGCGGGAGCACAGATACGCAGTATTTT.

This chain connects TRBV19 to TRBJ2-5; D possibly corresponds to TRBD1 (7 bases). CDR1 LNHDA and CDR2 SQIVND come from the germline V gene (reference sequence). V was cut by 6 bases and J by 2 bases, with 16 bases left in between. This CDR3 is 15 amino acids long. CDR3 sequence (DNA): TGTGCCAGTAGGCGGCAGGGGGGCGAGCAAGAGACCCAGTACTTC. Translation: CASRRQGGEQETQYF.

The CDR3 DNA is TGCGCCAGCAGCCACCCGACAGGGAGCTCCTACAATGAGCAGTTCTTC. Its translation is CASSHPTGSSYNEQFF. J is TRBJ2-1 and V is TRBV4-1; the match to TRBD1 covers 7 bases. Germline values: CDR1 MGHRA, CDR2 YSYEKL. This CDR3 has 16 residues. Germline trimming cut 3 bases from V and 0 bases from J; bases unmatched to any gene: 5.

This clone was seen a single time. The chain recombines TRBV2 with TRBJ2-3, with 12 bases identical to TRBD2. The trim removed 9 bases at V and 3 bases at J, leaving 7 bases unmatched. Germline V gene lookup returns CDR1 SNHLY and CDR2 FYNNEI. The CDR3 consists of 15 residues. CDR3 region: CARTSGGLRTDTQYF. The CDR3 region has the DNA TGTGCCAGGACTAGCGGGGGTCTCAGGACAGATACGCAGTATTTT.

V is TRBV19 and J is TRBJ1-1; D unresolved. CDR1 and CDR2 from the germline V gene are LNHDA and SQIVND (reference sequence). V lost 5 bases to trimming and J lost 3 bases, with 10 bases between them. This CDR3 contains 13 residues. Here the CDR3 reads CASSQQRDTEAFF. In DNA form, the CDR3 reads TGTGCCAGTAGTCAGCAGCGGGACACTGAAGCTTTCTTT.

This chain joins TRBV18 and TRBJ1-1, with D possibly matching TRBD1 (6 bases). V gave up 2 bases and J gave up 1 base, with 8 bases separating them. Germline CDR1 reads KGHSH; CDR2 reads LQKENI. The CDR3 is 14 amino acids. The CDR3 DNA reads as TGTGCCAGCTCACCAGGGGGCCGGAACACTGAAGCTTTCTTT. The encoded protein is CASSPGGRNTEAFF.

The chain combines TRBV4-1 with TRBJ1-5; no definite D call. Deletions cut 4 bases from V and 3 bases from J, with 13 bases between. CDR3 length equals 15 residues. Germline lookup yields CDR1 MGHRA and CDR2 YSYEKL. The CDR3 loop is CASSRFESYNQPQHF. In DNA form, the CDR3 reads TGCGCCAGCAGCCGCTTCGAGTCCTACAATCAGCCCCAGCATTTT.

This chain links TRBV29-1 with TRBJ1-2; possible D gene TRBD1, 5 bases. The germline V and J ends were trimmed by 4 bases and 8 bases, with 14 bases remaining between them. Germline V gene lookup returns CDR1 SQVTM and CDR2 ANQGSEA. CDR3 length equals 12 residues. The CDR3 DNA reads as TGCAGCGTTGTCTTCGGGAGGGGAGGCTACACCTTC. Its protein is CSVVFGRGGYTF. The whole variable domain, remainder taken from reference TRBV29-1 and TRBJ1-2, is SAVISQKPSRDICQRGTSLTIQCQVDSQVTMMFWYRQQPGQSLTLIATANQGSEATYESGFVIDKFPISRPNLTFSTLTVSNMSPEDSSIYLCSVVFGRGGYTFGSGTRLTVV.

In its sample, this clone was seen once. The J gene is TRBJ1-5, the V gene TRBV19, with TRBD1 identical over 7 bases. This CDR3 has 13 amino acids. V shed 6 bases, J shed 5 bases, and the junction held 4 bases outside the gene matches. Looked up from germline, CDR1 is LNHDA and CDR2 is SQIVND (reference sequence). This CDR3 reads CASRDRADQPQHF. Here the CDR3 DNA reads TGTGCCAGTAGAGACAGGGCCGATCAGCCCCAGCATTTT.

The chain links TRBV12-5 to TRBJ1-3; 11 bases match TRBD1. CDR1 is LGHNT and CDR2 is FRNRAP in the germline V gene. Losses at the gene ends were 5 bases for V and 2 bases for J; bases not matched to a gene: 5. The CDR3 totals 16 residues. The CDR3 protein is CASGLQDRGPGNTIYF. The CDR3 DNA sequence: TGTGCTAGTGGTCTCCAGGACAGGGGGCCTGGAAACACCATATATTTT.

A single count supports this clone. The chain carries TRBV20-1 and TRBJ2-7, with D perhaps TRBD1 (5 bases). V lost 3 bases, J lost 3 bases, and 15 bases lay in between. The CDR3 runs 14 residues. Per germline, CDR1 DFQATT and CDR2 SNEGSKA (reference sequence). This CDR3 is CSASSGQNLYEQYF. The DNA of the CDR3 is TGCAGTGCTAGTTCCGGACAAAACCTCTACGAGCAGTACTTC.

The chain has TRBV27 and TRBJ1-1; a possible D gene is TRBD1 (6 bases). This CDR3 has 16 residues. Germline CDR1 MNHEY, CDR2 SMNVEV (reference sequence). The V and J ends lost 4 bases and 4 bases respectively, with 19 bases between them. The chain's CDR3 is CASSSLRGELGTEAFF. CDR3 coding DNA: TGTGCCAGCAGTTCCCTCAGGGGAGAGCTTGGCACTGAAGCTTTCTTT.

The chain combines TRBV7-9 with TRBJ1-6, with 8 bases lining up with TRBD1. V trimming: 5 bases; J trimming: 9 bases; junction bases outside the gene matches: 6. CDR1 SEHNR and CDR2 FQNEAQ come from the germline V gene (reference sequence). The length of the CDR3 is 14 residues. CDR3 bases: TGTGCCAGCAGCCAGACAGGGGAGGGTTCACCCCTCCACTTT. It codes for CASSQTGEGSPLHF.

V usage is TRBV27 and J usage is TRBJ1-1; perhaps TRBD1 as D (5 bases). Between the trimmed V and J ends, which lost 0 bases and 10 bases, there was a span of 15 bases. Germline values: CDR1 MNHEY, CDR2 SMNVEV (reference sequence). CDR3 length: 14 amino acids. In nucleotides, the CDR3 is TGTGCCAGCAGTTTATCGCTGGGGGGGGTTATAGCTTTCTTT. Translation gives CASSLSLGGVIAFF.